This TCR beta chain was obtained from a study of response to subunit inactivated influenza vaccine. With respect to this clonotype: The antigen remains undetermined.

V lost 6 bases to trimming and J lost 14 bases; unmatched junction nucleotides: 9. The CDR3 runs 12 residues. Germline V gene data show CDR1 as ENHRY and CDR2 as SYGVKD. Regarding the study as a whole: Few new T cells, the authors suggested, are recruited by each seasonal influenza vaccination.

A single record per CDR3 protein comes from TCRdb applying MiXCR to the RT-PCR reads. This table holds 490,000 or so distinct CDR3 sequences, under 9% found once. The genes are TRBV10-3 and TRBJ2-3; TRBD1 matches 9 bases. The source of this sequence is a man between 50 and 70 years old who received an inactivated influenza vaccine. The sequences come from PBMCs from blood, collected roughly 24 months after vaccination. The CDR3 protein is CAISEAGTGRYF. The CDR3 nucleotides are TGTGCCATCAGCGAAGCGGGGACAGGGAGGTATTTT.